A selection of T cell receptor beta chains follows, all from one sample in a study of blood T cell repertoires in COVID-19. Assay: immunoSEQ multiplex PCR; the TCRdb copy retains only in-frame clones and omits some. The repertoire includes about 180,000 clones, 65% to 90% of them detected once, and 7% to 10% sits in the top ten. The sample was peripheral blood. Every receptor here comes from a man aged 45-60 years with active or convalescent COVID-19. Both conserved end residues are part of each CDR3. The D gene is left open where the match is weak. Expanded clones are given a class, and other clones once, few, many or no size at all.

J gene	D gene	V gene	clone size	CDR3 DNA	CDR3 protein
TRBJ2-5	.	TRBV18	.	TGTGCCAGCTTCGAAAGACAGACACAAGAGACCCAGTACTTC	CASFERQTQETQYF
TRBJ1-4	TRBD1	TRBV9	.	TGTGCCAGCAGCGCAGGAACAGGGGGGAATAGTGAAAAACTGTTTTTT	CASSAGTGGNSEKLFF
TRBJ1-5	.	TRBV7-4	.	TGTGCCAGCAGCCCGGTTAAGAATAGCAATCAGCCCCAGCATTTT	CASSPVKNSNQPQHF
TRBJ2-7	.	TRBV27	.	TGTGCCAGCCGACCGGCAGGGGCGGACGAGCAGTACTTC	CASRPAGADEQYF
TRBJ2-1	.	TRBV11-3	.	TGTGCCAGCAGCTTAATGGGGAGATACAATGAGCAGTTCTTC	CASSLMGRYNEQFF
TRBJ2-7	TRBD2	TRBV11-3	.	TGTGCCAGCAGCCCATCGAAAGCTAGCGGGAGGAGGGTCGAGCAGTACTTC	CASSPSKASGRRVEQYF
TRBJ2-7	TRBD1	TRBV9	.	TGTGCCAGCAGCGTAGGGGGACAGGGAAAGGAGCAGTACTTC	CASSVGGQGKEQYF
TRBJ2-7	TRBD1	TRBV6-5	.	TGTGCCAGCCGGGACAGGGTCTCCGAGCAGTACTTC	CASRDRVSEQYF
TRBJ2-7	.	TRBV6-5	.	TGTGCCAGCAGTTACGGGGCTAATATCGTTCTCGAGCAGTACTTC	CASSYGANIVLEQYF
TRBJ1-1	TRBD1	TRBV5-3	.	TGTGCCAGAAGCATAGGACAGGGGACGGGCACTGAAGCTTTCTTT	CARSIGQGTGTEAFF
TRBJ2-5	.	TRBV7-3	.	TGTGCCAGCAGCCTGGGTGTGGGGGGTGAGACCCAGTACTTC	CASSLGVGGETQYF
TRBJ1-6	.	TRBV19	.	TGTGCCAGTAGTAACCTACAGGGAAGCTCACCCCTCCACTTT	CASSNLQGSSPLHF
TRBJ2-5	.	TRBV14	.	TGTGCCAGCAGCCGGACCGGGTCCCGGGGGGAGACCCAGTACTTC	CASSRTGSRGETQYF
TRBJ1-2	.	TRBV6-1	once	TGTGCCAGCAGTGAATCAGGGACTTATACTGGCTACACCTTC	CASSESGTYTGYTF
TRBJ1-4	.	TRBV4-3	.	TGCGCCAGCAGCCGGGGGCTAGCCGGGACTAATGAAAAACTGTTTTTT	CASSRGLAGTNEKLFF
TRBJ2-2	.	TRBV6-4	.	TGTGCCAGCAGCAACCGAGGGACCGGGGAGCTGTTTTTT	CASSNRGTGELFF
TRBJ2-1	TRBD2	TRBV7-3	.	TGTGCCAGCAGCTTAACCGGGACTAGCAGGAACAATGAGCAGTTCTTC	CASSLTGTSRNNEQFF
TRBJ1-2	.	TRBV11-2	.	TGTGCCAGCAGCTCAGAGACAGGTCCCCATGGCTACACCTTC	CASSSETGPHGYTF